The source of this TCR beta chain is a study of T cells expressing NK-cell markers. The wider study: Repertoires of TCR beta were obtained from T cells sorted as CD3+CD56+NKG2C+, CD3+CD56+NKG2C- and CD3+CD56-NKG2C+. HCMV serostatus: most of the eight sequenced donors positive, one negative.

With the 5' RACE reads reprocessed, TCRdb shows one record per CDR3 protein and no DNA. This listing includes a few hundred thousand distinct CDR3 sequences. CDR1 and CDR2 (germline): LGHDT, YNNKEL (reference sequence). The CDR3 length is 16 residues. The V and J genes are TRBV3-1 and TRBJ1-1; TCRdb lists TRBD1, though no DNA is available to test this call. The receptor was derived from a man aged 18 to 69 in good health. Sequenced sample: blood T cells: a sorted CD56 or NKG2C T cell subset, CD4+ or CD8+ T cells, or bulk PBMC T cells (not recorded which). The CDR3 loop is CASSQGRGGTNTEAFF.